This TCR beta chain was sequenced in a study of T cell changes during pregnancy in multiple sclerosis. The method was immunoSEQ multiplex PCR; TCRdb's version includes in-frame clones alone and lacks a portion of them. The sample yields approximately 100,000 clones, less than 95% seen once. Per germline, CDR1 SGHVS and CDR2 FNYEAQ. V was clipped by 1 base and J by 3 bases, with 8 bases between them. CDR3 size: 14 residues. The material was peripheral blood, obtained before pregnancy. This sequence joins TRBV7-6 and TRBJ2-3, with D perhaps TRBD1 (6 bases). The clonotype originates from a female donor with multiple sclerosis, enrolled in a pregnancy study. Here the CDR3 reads CASSLGQGTDTQYF. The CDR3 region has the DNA TGTGCCAGCAGCTTAGGGCAGGGGACAGATACGCAGTATTTT.